Following are 2 T cell receptor beta chains from one sample sequenced in a study of T cell responses to AZD1222 COVID-19 vaccine. The repertoire was sequenced with immunoSEQ multiplex PCR; TCRdb's copy has only in-frame clones and lacks some. Of more than 95,000 clones in the sample, around 90% were seen once. This sample comprised peripheral blood, obtained on day 0 of AZD1222 vaccination. These receptors all come from an adult in good health.

The gene calls are TRBV5-1 and TRBJ2-2; 9 bases align to TRBD2. CDR3 length: 16 residues. Per germline, CDR1 SGHRS and CDR2 YFSETQ. V lost 4 bases and J lost 2; bases outside the gene matches: 6. The CDR3 region is CASSPAGGINTGELFF. The CDR3, as DNA: TGCGCCAGCAGCCCTGCGGGGGGGATAAACACCGGGGAGCTGTTTTTT.

There are a few counts of this clone. The chain employs TRBV6-5 and TRBJ2-7; TRBD1 agrees at 7 bases. V lost 2 bases to trimming and J lost 1 base; unmatched junction nucleotides: 5. The CDR3 contains 15 residues. Germline CDR1 and CDR2: MNHEY and SVGAGI. CDR3 region: CASSYDRVGSYEQYF. The CDR3 DNA is TGTGCCAGCAGTTACGACAGGGTGGGATCCTACGAGCAGTACTTC.